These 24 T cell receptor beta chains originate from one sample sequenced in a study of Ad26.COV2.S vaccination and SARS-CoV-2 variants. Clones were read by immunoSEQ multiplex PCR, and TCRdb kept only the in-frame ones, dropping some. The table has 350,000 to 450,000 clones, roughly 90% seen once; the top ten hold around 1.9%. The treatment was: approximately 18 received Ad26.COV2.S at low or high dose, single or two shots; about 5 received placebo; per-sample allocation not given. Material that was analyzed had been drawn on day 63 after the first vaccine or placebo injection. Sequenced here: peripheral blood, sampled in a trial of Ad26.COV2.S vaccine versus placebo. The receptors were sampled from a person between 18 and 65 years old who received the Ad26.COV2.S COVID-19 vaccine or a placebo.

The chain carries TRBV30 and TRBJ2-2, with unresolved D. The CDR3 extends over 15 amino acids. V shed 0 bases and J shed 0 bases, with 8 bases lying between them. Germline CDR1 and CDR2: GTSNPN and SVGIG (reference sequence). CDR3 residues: CAWSVGSANTGELFF. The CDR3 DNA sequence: TGTGCCTGGAGTGTAGGATCCGCGAACACCGGGGAGCTGTTTTTT.

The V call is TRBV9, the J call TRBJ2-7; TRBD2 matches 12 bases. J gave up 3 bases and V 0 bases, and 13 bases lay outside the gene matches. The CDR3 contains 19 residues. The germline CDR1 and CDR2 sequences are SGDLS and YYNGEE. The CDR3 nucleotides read TGTGCCAGCAGCGTAGAAAGCGGGGCTAGCGGGAGGGGAGTCTACGAGCAGTACTTC. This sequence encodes CASSVESGASGRGVYEQYF.

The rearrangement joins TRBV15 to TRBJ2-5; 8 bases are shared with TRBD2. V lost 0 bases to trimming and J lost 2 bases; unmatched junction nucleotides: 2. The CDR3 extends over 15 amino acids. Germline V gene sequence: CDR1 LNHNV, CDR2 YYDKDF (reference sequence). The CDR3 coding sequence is TGTGCCACCAGCAGAGAACTAGCGGAACAAGAGACCCAGTACTTC. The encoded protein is CATSRELAEQETQYF.

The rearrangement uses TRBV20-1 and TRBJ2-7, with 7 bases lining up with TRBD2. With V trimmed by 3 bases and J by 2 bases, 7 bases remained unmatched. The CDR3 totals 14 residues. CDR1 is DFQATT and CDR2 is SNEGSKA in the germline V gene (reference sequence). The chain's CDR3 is CSASPSSGAYEQYF. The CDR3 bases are TGCAGTGCTAGTCCGTCTAGCGGCGCCTACGAGCAGTACTTC.

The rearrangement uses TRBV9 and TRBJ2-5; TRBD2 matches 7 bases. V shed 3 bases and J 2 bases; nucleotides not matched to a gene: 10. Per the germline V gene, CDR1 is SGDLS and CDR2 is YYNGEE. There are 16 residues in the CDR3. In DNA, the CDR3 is TGTGCCAGCAGCGCCAGAATTAGCGGGTTACAAGAGACCCAGTACTTC. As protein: CASSARISGLQETQYF.

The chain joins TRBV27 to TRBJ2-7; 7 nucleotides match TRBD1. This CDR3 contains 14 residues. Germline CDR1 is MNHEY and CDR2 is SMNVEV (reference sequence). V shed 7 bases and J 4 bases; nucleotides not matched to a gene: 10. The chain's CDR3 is CASKAAGGLYEQYF. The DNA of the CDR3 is TGTGCCAGCAAGGCAGCAGGGGGTTTGTACGAGCAGTACTTC.

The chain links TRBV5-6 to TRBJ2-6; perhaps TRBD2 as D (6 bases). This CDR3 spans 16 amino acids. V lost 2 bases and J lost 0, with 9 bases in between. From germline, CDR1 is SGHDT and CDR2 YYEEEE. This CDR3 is CASSFNGGSGANVLTF. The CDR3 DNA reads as TGTGCCAGCAGCTTTAACGGGGGCTCTGGGGCCAACGTCCTGACTTTC.

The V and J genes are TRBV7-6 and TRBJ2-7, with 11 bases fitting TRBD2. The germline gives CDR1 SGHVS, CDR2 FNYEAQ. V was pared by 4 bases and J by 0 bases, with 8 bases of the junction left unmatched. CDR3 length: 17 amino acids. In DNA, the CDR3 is TGTGCCAGCAGCTCCCCTGCCCTAGCGGGAGGCTCCTACGAGCAGTACTTC. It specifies CASSSPALAGGSYEQYF.

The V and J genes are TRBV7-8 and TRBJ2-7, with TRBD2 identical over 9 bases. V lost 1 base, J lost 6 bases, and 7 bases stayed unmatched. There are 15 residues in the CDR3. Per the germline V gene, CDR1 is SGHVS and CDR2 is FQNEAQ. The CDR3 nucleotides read TGTGCCAGCAGCTTAGTTGTGGGGCGGGAGGGCGAGCAGTACTTC. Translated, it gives CASSLVVGREGEQYF.

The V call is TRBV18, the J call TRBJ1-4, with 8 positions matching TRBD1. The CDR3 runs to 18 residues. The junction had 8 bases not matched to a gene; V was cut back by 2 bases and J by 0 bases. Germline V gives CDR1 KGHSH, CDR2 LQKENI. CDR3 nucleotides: TGTGCCAGCTCACCAAGGGACAGGAAAACTGCAACTAATGAAAAACTGTTTTTT. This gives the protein CASSPRDRKTATNEKLFF.

CDR3 loop: CASSFTSQGKDGGYTF. The CDR3 nucleotides read TGTGCCAGCAGTTTTACATCACAGGGCAAAGATGGGGGCTACACCTTC. The genes are TRBV27 and TRBJ1-2, with D tentatively TRBD1 (6 bases). Germline V gene data show CDR1 as MNHEY and CDR2 as SMNVEV (reference sequence). Deletions cut 3 bases from V and 8 bases from J, with 22 bases between. The CDR3 loop spans 16 amino acids.

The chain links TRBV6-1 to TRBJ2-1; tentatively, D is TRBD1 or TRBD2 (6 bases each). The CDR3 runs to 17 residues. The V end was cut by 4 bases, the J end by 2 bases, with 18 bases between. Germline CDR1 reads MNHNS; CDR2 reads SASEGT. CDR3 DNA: TGTGCCAGCAGTGGTAGGGGGGTCGGGGAACCCTACAATGAGCAGTTCTTC. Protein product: CASSGRGVGEPYNEQFF.

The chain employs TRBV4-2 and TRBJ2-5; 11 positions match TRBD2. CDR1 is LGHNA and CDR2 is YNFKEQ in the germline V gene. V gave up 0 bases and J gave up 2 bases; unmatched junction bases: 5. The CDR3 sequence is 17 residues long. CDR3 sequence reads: CASSQDFLAGGQETQYF. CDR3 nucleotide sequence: TGTGCCAGCAGCCAAGATTTTCTAGCGGGAGGTCAAGAGACCCAGTACTTC.

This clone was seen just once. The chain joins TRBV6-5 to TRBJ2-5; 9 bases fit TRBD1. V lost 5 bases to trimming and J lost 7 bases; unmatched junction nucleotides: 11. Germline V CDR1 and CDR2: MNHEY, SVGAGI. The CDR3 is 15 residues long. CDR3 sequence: CASSPPGQGRGTQYF. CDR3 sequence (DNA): TGTGCCAGCAGTCCCCCGGGACAGGGTCGGGGGACCCAGTACTTC.

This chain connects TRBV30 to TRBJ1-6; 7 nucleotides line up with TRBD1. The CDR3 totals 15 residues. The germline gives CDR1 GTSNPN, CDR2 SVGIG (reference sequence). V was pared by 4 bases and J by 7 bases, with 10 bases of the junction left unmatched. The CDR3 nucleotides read TGTGCCTGGACCAGACGGGGACAGACAAATTCACCCCTCCACTTT. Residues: CAWTRRGQTNSPLHF. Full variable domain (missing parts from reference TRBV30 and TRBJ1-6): SQTIHQWPATLVQPVGSPLSLECTVEGTSNPNLYWYRQAAGRGLQLLFYSVGIGQISSEVPQNLSASRPQDRQFILSSKKLLLSDSGFYLCAWTRRGQTNSPLHFGNGTRLTVT.

The chain's CDR3 is CASSYSLSGTKNIQYF. CDR3 nucleotide sequence: TGTGCCAGCAGTTACTCGCTTTCCGGTACCAAAAACATTCAGTACTTC. J is TRBJ2-4 and V is TRBV6-5; D is ambiguous. This CDR3 is 16 amino acids long. Germline V gene lookup returns CDR1 MNHEY and CDR2 SVGAGI. V shed 0 bases and J shed 2 bases, with 11 bases lying between them.

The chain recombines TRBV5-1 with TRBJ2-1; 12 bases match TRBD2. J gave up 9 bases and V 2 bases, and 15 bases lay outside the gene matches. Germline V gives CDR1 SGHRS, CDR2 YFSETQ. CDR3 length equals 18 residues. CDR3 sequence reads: CASSFSASVTSGSIEQFF. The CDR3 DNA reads TGCGCCAGCAGCTTTTCGGCCTCGGTGACTAGCGGGAGCATTGAGCAGTTCTTC. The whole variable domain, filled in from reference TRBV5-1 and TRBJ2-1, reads KAGVTQTPRYLIKTRGQQVTLSCSPISGHRSVSWYQQTPGQGLQFLFEYFSETQRNKGNFPGRFSGRQFSNSRSEMNVSTLELGDSALYLCASSFSASVTSGSIEQFFGPGTRLTVL.

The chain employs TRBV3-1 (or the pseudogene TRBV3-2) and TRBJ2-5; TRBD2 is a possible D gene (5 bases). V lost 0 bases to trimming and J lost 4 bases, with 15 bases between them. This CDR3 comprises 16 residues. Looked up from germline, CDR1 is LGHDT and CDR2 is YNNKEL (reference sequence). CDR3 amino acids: CASSQESETGRETQYF. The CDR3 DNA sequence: TGTGCCAGCAGCCAAGAATCAGAGACGGGAAGAGAGACCCAGTACTTC.

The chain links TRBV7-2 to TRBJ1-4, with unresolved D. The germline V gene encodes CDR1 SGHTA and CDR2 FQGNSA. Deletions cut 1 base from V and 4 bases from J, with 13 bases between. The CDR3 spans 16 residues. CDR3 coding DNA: TGTGCCAGCAGCTTAGATAGGGCCGGGCTTAATGAAAAACTGTTTTTT. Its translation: CASSLDRAGLNEKLFF.

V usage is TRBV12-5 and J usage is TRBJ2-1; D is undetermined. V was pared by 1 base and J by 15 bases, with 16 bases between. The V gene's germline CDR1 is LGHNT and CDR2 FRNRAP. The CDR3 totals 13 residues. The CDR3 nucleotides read TGTGCTAGTGGTTTGGGGGTGGGGTCCCGGCGGTTCTTC. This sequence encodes CASGLGVGSRRFF.

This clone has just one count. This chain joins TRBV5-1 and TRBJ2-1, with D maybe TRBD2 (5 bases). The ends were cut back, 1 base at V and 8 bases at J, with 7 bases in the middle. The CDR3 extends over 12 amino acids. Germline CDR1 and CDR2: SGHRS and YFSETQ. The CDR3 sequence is CASSLREHEQFF. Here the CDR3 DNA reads TGCGCCAGCAGCTTGCGGGAACATGAGCAGTTCTTC.

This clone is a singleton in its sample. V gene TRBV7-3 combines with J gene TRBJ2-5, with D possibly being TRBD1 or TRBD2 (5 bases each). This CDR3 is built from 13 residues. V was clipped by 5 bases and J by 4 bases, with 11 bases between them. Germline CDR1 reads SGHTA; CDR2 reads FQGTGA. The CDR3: CASSPGPPETQYF. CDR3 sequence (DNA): TGTGCCAGCAGCCCGGGGCCCCCAGAGACCCAGTACTTC.

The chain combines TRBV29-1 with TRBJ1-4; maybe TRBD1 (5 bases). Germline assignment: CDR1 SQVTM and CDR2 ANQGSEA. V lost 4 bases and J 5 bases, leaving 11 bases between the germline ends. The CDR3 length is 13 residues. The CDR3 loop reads CSVVVSGNEKLFF. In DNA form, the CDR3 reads TGCAGCGTTGTGGTTTCAGGGAATGAAAAACTGTTTTTT.

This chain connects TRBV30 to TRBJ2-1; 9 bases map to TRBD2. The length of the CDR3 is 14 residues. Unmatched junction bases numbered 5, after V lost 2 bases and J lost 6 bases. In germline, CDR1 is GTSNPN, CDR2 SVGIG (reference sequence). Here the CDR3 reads CAWSKGLAGNEQFF. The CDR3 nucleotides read TGTGCCTGGAGTAAGGGACTAGCAGGCAATGAGCAGTTCTTC.